Below, 3 T cell receptor beta chains from the same sample are listed, as sequenced in a study of T-cell reconstitution after alpha-beta-depleted transplantation in children. It was with unique molecular identifiers that the TCRbeta library was prepared. TCRdb processed the PCR reads anew with MiXCR; each CDR3 protein has one entry. Seen here are about 510,000 distinct CDR3 sequences, about an eighth observed once, and the top ten hold 13% to 15%. Material: PBMCs, mostly from graft donor cells, obtained 180 days after TCRalphabeta/CD19-depleted stem cell transplant. The receptors shown here come from a female patient aged 2-15 years who had a stem cell transplant for aplastic anemia, so the T cells may come from the graft donor.

This clonotype was recorded at least ten times. This sequence joins TRBV7-2 and TRBJ2-3; D may be TRBD1 or TRBD2 (5 bases each). Germline assignment: CDR1 SGHTA and CDR2 FQGNSA. The CDR3 consists of 13 residues. V lost 2 bases, J lost 6 bases, and 9 bases lay in between. The CDR3 DNA follows: TGTGCCAGCAGCTTATCGAGGGGCGATACGCAGTATTTT. Translated, it gives CASSLSRGDTQYF.

This clonotype came up a few times. This rearrangement joins TRBV20-1 to TRBJ2-7; D not certain. This CDR3 spans 12 amino acids. V lost 2 bases and J lost 2, with 7 bases in between. Germline V CDR1 and CDR2: DFQATT, SNEGSKA (reference sequence). CDR3 bases: TGCAGTGCTAGAACTCAAGCCTACGAGCAGTACGTC. Its protein is CSARTQAYEQYV.

The table lists this clonotype with a few counts. The V call is TRBV11-2, the J call TRBJ1-3; D is uncertain. CDR3 length: 18 amino acids. CDR1 is SGHAT, CDR2 FQNNGV, per germline. V lost 5 bases to trimming and J lost 0 bases, with 20 bases between them. The CDR3 region is CASSETYRITDSGNTIYF. The CDR3 region has the DNA TGTGCCAGCAGCGAGACTTACAGAATAACCGACTCTGGAAACACCATATATTTT.